This paragraph covers one T cell receptor beta chain sequence. This sample includes further DNA sequences coding for the same CDR3. The data were obtained in a study of blood T cell repertoires in COVID-19. Study context: COVID-19 samples collected from the United States, Italy and Spain covered acute and convalescent phases.

In the original analysis: Amplification from reference gene primers served as the basis for estimated nucleated cell counts. TCRdb keeps only in-frame clones here, not all; method: immunoSEQ multiplex PCR. V and J calls and clone size are given by that table; D and trimming were obtained from the DNA. The sample includes 95,000 to 150,000 clones, 80% of them seen just once. The length of the CDR3 is 14 residues. Per germline, CDR1 ENHRY and CDR2 SYGVKD. V shed 5 bases and J 4 bases; nucleotides not matched to a gene: 4. The J gene is TRBJ2-2, the V gene TRBV10-3, with TRBD1 identical over 7 bases. Sequencing was carried out using peripheral blood. This sequence originates from a man in his 60s with active or convalescent COVID-19. The DNA for the CDR3 is TGTGCCATCAGTCGACAGGGTGGCACCGGGGAGCTGTTTTTT. Translated, it gives CAISRQGGTGELFF.